This TCR beta chain originates from a study of blood T cell repertoires in COVID-19. Across the study: Sample material is recorded as cDNA or gDNA derived from T cells, B-cell-depleted T cells, or PBMCs.

Original processing notes: Scientists estimated how many nucleated cells there were by amplifying reference gene primers. Sequencing was performed with immunoSEQ multiplex PCR; in TCRdb, only in-frame clones are kept and a portion is missing. That table is the source of V, J and clone size, and D and trimming were worked out from the DNA. The table lists 400,000 to 500,000 clones, nearly 90% of them singletons. The V gene end was trimmed by 0 bases and the J gene end by 6 bases; junction bases not matched to a gene: 5. Germline-derived CDR1 and CDR2 are SGDLS and YYNGEE. The CDR3 loop spans 14 amino acids. Shortly before study entry, within 2 weeks, exposed participants had met a COVID-19 case.

The sequencing sample was made of PBMCs or T cells enriched from blood (not recorded which). The chain has TRBV9 and TRBJ2-7; 8 bases line up with TRBD2. The sequence was collected from a woman between 18 and 30 years old who had been exposed to COVID-19. The CDR3 DNA follows: TGTGCCAGCAGCGTAGCCTCGCGGGGGGTCGAGCAGTACTTC. This translates into CASSVASRGVEQYF.